This T cell receptor beta chain stems from a study of blood T cell repertoires in COVID-19. Study details: Specimens from acute and convalescent COVID-19 originated in the United States, Italy and Spain. PBMCs, B-cell-depleted T cells, or T cells were the source of the cDNA or gDNA that made up the material.

Those enrolled in Seattle joined during active infection and were followed longitudinally afterward. Original analysis: Reference gene primer amplification gave nucleated cell count estimates. Sequencing used immunoSEQ multiplex PCR; TCRdb keeps in-frame clones, though not all of them. V and J calls and clone size come straight from that table; D and trimming were deduced from the DNA. The top ten clones hold around 34% of a sample with about 82,000 clones, 75% to 85% of them seen once. In this sample, this clone turned up a few times. V lost 7 bases to trimming and J lost 8 bases, with 14 bases between them. CDR3 length: 12 amino acids.

The V gene is TRBV12-3 or TRBV12-4, the J gene TRBJ1-1, with D possibly matching TRBD1 (6 bases). The receptor's source is a man between 60 and 70 years old with COVID-19, enrolled during active disease. The specimen was peripheral blood. CDR3 sequence (DNA): TGTGCCAGCACCCGGGCCAGGGGAGAAGCTTTCTTT. Residues: CASTRARGEAFF.